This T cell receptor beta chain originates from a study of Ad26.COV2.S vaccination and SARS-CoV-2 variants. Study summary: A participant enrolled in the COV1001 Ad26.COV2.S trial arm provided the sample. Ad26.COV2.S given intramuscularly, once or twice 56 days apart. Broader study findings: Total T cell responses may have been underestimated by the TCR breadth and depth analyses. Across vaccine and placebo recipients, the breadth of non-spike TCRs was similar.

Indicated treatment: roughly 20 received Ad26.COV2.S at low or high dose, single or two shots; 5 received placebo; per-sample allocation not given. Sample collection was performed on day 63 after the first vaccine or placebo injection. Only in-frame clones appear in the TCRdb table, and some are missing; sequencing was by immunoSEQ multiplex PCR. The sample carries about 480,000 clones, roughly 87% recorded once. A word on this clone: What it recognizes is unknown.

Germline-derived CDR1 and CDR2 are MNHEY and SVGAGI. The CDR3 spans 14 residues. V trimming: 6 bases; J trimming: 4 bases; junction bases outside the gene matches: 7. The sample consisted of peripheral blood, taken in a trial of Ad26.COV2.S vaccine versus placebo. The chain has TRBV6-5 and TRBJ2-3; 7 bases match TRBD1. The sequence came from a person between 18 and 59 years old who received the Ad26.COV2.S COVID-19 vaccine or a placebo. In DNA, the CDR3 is TGTGCCAGCAGGATGACAGGGAGCGCAGATACGCAGTATTTT. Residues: CASRMTGSADTQYF.